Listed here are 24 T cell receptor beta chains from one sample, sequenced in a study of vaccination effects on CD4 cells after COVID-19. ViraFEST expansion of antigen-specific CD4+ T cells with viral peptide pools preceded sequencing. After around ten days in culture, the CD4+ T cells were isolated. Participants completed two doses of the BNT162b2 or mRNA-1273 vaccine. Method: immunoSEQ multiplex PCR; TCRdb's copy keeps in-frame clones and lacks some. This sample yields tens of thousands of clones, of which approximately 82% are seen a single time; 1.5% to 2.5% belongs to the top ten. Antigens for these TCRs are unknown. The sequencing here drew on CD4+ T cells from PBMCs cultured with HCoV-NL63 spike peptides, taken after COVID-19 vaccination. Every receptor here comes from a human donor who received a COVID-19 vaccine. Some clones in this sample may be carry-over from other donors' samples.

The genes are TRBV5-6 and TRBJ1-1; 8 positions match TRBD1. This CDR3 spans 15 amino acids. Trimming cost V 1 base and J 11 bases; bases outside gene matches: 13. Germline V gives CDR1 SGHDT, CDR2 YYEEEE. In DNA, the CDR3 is TGTGCCAGCAGCTTGAGGGCAGGGGGCATGACGGAGGCTTTCTTT. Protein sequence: CASSLRAGGMTEAFF.

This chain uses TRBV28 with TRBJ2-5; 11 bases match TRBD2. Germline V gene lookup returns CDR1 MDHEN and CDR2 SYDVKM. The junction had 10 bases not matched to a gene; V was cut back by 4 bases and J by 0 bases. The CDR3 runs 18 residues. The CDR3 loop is CASSSILAGVRYQETQYF. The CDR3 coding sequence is TGTGCCAGCAGTTCAATACTAGCGGGGGTCCGGTACCAAGAGACCCAGTACTTC.

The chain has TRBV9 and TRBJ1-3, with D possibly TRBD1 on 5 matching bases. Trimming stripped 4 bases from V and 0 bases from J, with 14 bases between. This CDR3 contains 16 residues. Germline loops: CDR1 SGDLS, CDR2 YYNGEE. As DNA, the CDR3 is TGTGCCAGCAGCACCCGCGGGGCCAACTCTGGAAACACCATATATTTT. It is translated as CASSTRGANSGNTIYF.

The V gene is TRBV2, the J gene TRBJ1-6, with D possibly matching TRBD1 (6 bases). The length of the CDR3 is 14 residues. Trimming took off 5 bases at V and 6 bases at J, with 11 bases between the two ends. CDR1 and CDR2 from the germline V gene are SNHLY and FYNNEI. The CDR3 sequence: CASSTGPPNSPLHF. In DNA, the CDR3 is TGTGCCAGCAGTACAGGGCCCCCTAATTCACCCCTCCACTTT.

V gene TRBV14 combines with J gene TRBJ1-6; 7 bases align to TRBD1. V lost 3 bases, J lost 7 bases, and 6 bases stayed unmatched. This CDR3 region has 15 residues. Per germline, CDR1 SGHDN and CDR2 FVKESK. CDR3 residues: CASSHSWTGNSPLHF. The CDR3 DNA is TGTGCCAGCAGCCATTCATGGACAGGCAATTCACCCCTCCACTTT.

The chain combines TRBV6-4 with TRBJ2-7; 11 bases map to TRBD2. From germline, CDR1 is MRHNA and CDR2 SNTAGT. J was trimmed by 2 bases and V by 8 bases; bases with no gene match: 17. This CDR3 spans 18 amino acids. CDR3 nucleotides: TGTGCCAGCCCTTCCTGTAGGGCTAGCGGGGGGACCCCCTACGAGCAGTACGTC. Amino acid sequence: CASPSCRASGGTPYEQYV.

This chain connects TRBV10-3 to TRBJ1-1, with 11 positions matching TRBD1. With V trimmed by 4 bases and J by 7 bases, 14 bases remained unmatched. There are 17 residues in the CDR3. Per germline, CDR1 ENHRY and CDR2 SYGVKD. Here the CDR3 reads CAISGNGRDRGSSEAFF. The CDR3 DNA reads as TGTGCCATCAGTGGGAACGGCCGGGACAGGGGGTCTAGTGAAGCTTTCTTT.

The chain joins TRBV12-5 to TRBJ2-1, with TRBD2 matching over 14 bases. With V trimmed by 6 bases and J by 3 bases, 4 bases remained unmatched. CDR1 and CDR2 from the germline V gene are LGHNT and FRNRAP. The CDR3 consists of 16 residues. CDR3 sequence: CASGRLAGGIYNEQFF. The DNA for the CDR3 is TGTGCTAGTGGAAGACTAGCGGGGGGGATCTACAATGAGCAGTTCTTC.

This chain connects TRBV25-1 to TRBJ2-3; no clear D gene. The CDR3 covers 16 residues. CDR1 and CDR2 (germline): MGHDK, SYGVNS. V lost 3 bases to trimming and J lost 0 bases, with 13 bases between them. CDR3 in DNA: TGTGCCAGCAGTGATACGACCGCGCCTAGCACAGATACGCAGTATTTT. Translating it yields CASSDTTAPSTDTQYF. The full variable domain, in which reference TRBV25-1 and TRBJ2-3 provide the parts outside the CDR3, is EADIYQTPRYLVIGTGKKITLECSQTMGHDKMYWYQQDPGMELHLIHYSYGVNSTEKGDLSSESTVSRIRTEHFPLTLESARPSHTSQYLCASSDTTAPSTDTQYFGPGTRLTVL.

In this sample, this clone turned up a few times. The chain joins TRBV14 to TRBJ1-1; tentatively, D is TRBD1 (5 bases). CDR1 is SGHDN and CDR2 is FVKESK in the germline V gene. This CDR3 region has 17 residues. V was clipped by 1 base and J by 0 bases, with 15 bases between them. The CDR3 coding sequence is TGTGCCAGCAGCCAAGCAGGATTGCGACAGATGAACACTGAAGCTTTCTTT. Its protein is CASSQAGLRQMNTEAFF.

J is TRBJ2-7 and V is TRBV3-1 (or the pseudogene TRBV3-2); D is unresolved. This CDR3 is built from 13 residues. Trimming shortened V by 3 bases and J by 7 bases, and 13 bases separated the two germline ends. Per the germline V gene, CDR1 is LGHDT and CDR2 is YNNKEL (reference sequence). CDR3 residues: CASSQDPEGEQYV. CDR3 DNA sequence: TGTGCCAGCAGCCAGGATCCGGAAGGGGAGCAGTACGTC.

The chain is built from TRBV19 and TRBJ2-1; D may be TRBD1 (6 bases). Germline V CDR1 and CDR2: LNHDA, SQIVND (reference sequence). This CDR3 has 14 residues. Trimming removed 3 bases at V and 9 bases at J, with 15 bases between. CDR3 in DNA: TGTGCCAGTAGTATTGAAACAGGGATAGGTGAGCAGTTCTTC. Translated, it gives CASSIETGIGEQFF.

The CDR3 is CASSIDISANIQYF. CDR3 sequence (DNA): TGTGCCAGTAGTATAGATATCTCGGCAAACATTCAGTACTTC. The V call is TRBV19, the J call TRBJ2-4; D call uncertain. This CDR3 has 14 amino acids. The germline CDR1 and CDR2 sequences are LNHDA and SQIVND (reference sequence). Trimming left V 0 bases short and J 6 bases short, with 9 bases between.

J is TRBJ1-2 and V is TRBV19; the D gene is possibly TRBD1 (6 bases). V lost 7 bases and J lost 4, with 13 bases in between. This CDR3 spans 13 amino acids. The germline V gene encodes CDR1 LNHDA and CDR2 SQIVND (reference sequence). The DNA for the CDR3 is TGTGCCAGTAACAAAGGGACACCCTATGGCTACACCTTC. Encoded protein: CASNKGTPYGYTF.

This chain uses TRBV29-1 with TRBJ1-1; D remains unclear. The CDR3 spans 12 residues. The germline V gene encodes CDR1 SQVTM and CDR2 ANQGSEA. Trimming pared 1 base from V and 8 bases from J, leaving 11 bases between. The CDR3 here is CSVEARGKEAFF. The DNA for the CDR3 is TGCAGCGTTGAAGCGCGCGGCAAAGAAGCTTTCTTT. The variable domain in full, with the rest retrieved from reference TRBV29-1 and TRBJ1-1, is SAVISQKPSRDICQRGTSLTIQCQVDSQVTMMFWYRQQPGQSLTLIATANQGSEATYESGFVIDKFPISRPNLTFSTLTVSNMSPEDSSIYLCSVEARGKEAFFGQGTRLTVV.

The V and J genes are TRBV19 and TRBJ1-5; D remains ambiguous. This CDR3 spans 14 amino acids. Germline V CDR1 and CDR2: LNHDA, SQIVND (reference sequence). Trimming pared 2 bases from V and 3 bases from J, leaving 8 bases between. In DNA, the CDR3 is TGTGCCAGTAGTATAAGCGGGGTCAATCAGCCCCAGCATTTT. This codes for CASSISGVNQPQHF.

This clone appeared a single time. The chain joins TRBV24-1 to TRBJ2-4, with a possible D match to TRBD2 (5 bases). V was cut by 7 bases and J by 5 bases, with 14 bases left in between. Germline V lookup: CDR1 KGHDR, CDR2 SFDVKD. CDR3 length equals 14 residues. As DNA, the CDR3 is TGTGCCACCAGGGGGAGACTGGCACAAAACATTCAGTACTTC. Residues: CATRGRLAQNIQYF.

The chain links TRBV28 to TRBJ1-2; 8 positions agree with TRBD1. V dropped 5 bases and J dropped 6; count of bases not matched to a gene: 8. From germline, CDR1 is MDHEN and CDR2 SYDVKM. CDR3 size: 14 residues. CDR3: CASSPSDRDNGYTF. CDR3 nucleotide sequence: TGTGCCAGCAGTCCATCGGACAGGGACAATGGCTACACCTTC.

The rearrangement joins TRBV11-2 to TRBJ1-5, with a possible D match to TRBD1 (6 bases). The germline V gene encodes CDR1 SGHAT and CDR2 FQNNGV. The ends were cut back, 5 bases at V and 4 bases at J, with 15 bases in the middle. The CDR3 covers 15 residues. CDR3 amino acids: CASSAVPDSNQPQHF. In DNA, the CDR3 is TGTGCCAGCAGCGCAGTACCGGACAGTAATCAGCCCCAGCATTTT.

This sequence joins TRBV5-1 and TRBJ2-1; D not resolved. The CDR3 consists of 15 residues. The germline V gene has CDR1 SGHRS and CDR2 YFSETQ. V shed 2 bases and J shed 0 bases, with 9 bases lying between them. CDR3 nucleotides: TGCGCCAGCAGCTTAGGCAGGCGCTCCTACAATGAGCAGTTCTTC. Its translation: CASSLGRRSYNEQFF.

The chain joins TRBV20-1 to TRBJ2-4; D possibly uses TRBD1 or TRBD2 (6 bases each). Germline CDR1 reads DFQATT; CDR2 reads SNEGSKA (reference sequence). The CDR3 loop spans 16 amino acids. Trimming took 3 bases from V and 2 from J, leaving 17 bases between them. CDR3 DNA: TGCAGTGCTAGTAACCCTAGGGGGGTCTCCAAAAACATTCAGTACTTC. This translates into CSASNPRGVSKNIQYF.

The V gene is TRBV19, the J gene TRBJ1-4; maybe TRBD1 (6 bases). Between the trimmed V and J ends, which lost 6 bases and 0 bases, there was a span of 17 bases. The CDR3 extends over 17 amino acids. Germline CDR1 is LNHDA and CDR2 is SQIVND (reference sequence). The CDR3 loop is CASRIRDNYATNEKLFF. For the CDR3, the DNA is TGTGCCAGTAGGATCCGGGACAACTATGCAACTAATGAAAAACTGTTTTTT.

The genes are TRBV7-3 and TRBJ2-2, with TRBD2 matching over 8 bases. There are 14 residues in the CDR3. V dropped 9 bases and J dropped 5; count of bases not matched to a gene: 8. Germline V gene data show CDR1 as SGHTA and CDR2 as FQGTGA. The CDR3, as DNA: TGTGCCAGAATAATAGCGGGGTGGACCGGGGAGCTGTTTTTT. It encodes CARIIAGWTGELFF.

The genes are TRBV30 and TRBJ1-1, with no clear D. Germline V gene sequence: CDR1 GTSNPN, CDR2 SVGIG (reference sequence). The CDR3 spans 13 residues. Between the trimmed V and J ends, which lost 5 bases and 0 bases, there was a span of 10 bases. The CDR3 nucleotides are TGTGCCTGGGATGCCAGGTTGAACACTGAAGCTTTCTTT. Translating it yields CAWDARLNTEAFF.